The T cell receptor beta chain described here comes from a study of blood T cell repertoires in COVID-19. Study at large: PBMCs, B-cell-depleted T cells, or T cells were the source of the cDNA or gDNA that made up the material.

Authors' data handling: Cell counts per sample came from amplifying reference gene primers. Profiling relied on immunoSEQ multiplex PCR, and the TCRdb table lists in-frame clones only, not all of them. Clone size and V and J calls were adopted from that table, with D and trimming inferred from the DNA. The table records around 320,000 clones, about 91% of them present only once. The length of the CDR3 is 14 residues. The V and J ends lost 0 bases and 6 bases respectively, with 11 bases between them. Germline V gene sequence: CDR1 SGDLS, CDR2 YYNGEE. The material sequenced was peripheral blood. The sequence derives from a woman aged 25 to 39 who had recovered from COVID-19. V usage is TRBV9 and J usage is TRBJ2-3, with D possibly matching TRBD2 (6 bases). As DNA, the CDR3 is TGTGCCAGCAGCGTAGAGACTAGATTGGATACGCAGTATTTT. Residues: CASSVETRLDTQYF.